A single sample is the source of the 12 T cell receptor beta chains below, sequenced in a study of blood T cells in healthy people across ages. PCR was performed a second time for roughly 6 to 12 cycles using a sample-barcoded 5' primer and a J-beta primer mix. TCRdb recomputed calls from the 5' RACE reads with MiXCR, one row per CDR3 protein. The table has 1.6 million or so distinct CDR3 sequences, roughly 30% seen once. The sample taken for sequencing was blood. The source of these receptors is a woman aged 25 to 39 in good health.

To note about this clonotype: A much larger clone differs from this one at a single base, so this may be a read error. This sequence joins TRBV4-1 and TRBJ2-5, with TRBD1 identical over 9 bases. The germline CDR1 and CDR2 sequences are MGHRA and YSYEKL. The CDR3 has 14 residues. V shed 4 bases and J 7 bases; nucleotides not matched to a gene: 7. CDR3 amino acids: CASSPTGGRGTQYF. The DNA for the CDR3 is TGCGCCAGCAGCCCGACAGGGGGAAGGGGGACCCAGTACTTC.

This clonotype showed up just once. The rearrangement links TRBV27 to TRBJ2-1; 12 nucleotides agree with TRBD1. The germline V gene encodes CDR1 MNHEY and CDR2 SMNVEV (reference sequence). Trimming cost V 7 bases and J 5 bases; bases outside gene matches: 15. This CDR3 has 18 residues. CDR3 loop: CASNRDRGPSGRDNEQFF. DNA for the CDR3: TGTGCCAGCAACCGGGACAGGGGGCCCAGCGGGAGGGACAATGAGCAGTTCTTC.

The chain couples TRBV20-1 to TRBJ2-3; 10 bases are a match to TRBD2. CDR1 DFQATT and CDR2 SNEGSKA come from the germline V gene (reference sequence). This CDR3 comprises 14 residues. The CDR3 coding sequence is TGCAGCCCCGGTACTAGCGGGGCGACAGATACGCAGTATTTT. It specifies CSPGTSGATDTQYF.

This clonotype came up once. The chain recombines TRBV18 with TRBJ2-1; TRBD2 is a possible D gene (6 bases). V was pared by 4 bases and J by 0 bases, with 13 bases between. CDR3 length: 16 amino acids. The germline gives CDR1 KGHSH, CDR2 LQKENI. CDR3 sequence: CASSQSSDSSYNEQFF. In DNA form, the CDR3 reads TGTGCCAGCTCACAATCTAGCGACAGCTCCTACAATGAGCAGTTCTTC.

This chain uses TRBV25-1 with TRBJ2-1, with TRBD1 identical over 7 bases. The CDR3 runs to 15 residues. Germline trimming cut 5 bases from V and 6 bases from J; bases unmatched to any gene: 10. Germline CDR1 is MGHDK and CDR2 is SYGVNS. The CDR3 region has the DNA TGTGCCAGCAGTAGGACAGGCGGAGGACTCAATGAGCAGTTCTTC. This gives the protein CASSRTGGGLNEQFF.

This clonotype has only a few counts. The chain employs TRBV27 and TRBJ2-2, with 9 bases aligning to TRBD1. Looked up from germline, CDR1 is MNHEY and CDR2 is SMNVEV (reference sequence). The CDR3 has 15 residues. Trimming removed 5 bases from V and 10 bases from J; junction bases left unmatched: 11. The CDR3 DNA is TGTGCCAGCAGTCCTCCGGGACAGGGTTCTTTGGAGCTGTTTTTT. Translation gives CASSPPGQGSLELFF.

The rearrangement uses TRBV7-2 and TRBJ2-7, with 8 positions matching TRBD1. This CDR3 spans 14 amino acids. In germline, CDR1 is SGHTA, CDR2 FQGNSA. V gave up 7 bases and J gave up 2 bases; unmatched junction bases: 7. The CDR3 DNA reads TGTGCCAGCACCCCAGGGGGCAAGACCTACGAGCAGTACTTC. Translation gives CASTPGGKTYEQYF.

This clonotype has at least ten counts. The chain couples TRBV20-1 to TRBJ2-5, with D perhaps assigned TRBD1 or TRBD2 (5 bases each). CDR1 DFQATT and CDR2 SNEGSKA come from the germline V gene (reference sequence). This CDR3 comprises 13 residues. Trimming stripped 5 bases from V and 2 bases from J, with 12 bases between. The CDR3 sequence is CSAGGIGQETQYF. The CDR3 coding sequence is TGCAGTGCTGGGGGTATAGGGCAAGAGACCCAGTACTTC.

This clonotype was seen a handful of times. V usage is TRBV9 and J usage is TRBJ2-1; D is perhaps TRBD2 (6 bases). The CDR3 runs to 16 residues. Per germline, CDR1 SGDLS and CDR2 YYNGEE. Trimming cost V 3 bases and J 6 bases, with 19 bases left between them. This CDR3 reads CASSASGSPTPNEQFF. CDR3 coding DNA: TGTGCCAGCAGCGCCTCCGGGAGCCCCACTCCCAATGAGCAGTTCTTC.

A remark on this clonotype: It is likely a read error, because the conserved phenylalanine at the end of the CDR3 is missing. This chain connects TRBV6-1 to TRBJ2-3; D is unresolved. The CDR3 consists of 15 residues. Germline V gives CDR1 MNHNS, CDR2 SASEGT. V was pared by 2 bases and J by 2 bases, with 11 bases between. DNA of the CDR3: TGTGCCAGCAGTGAATTTAGTATCCCCACAGATACGCAGTATGTT. This translates into CASSEFSIPTDTQYV.

V and J are TRBV9 and TRBJ2-5; D remains ambiguous. The J call may not be correct, given that the DNA end is closer to TRBJ2-7. The CDR3 runs 14 residues. In germline, CDR1 is SGDLS, CDR2 YYNGEE. The CDR3 DNA sequence: TGTGCCAGCAGCGCCGGATGGGCTACCTACGAGCAGTACTTC. As protein: CASSAGWATYEQYF.

Of note for this clonotype: A much larger clone lies a single base off, so this may be a read error. The chain employs TRBV12-3 or TRBV12-4 and TRBJ2-5; D remains ambiguous. The end of the DNA aligns better with TRBJ2-7, so the J call may be wrong. CDR3 size: 13 residues. This CDR3 is CVSLGTVSYEQYF. Here the CDR3 DNA reads TGTGTCAGCCTTGGTACGGTCTCCTACGAGCAGTACTTC.